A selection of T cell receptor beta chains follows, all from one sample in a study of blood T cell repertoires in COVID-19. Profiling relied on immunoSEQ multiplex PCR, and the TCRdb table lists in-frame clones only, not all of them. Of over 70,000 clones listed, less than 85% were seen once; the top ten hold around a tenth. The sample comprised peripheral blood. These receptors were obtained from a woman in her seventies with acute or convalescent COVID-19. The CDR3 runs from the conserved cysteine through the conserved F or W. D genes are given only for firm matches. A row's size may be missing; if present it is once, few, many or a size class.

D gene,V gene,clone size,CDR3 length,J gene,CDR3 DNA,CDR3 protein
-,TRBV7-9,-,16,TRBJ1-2,TGTGCCAGCAGCTCCCCGGTAGGGGGGGATAACTATGGCTACACCTTC,CASSSPVGGDNYGYTF
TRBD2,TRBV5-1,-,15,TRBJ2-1,TGCGCCAGCAGCTTGCCCAGCGGGGGGGTAGGAGAGCAGTTCTTC,CASSLPSGGVGEQFF
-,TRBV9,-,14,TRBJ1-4,TGTGCCAGCAGCGTAGGAGGAGGGCCTGGAAAACTGTTTTTT,CASSVGGGPGKLFF
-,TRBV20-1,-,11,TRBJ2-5,TGCAGTGCAGTACAAGAGGTGACCCAGTACTTC,CSAVQEVTQYF
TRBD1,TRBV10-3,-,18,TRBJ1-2,TGTGCCATCAGTGAGTCGGGGACAGGCAACGGCGGGCACTATGGCTACACCTTC,CAISESGTGNGGHYGYTF
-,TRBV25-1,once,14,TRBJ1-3,TGTGCCAGCAGTGATCTATTTCCGAGGAACACCATATATTTT,CASSDLFPRNTIYF
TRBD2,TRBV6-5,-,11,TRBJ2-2,TGTGCCAGCAGCGGACTAGCGGAGCTGTTTTTT,CASSGLAELFF
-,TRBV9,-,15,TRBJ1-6,TGTGCCAGCAGCGCCGGGAGCTCCTATAATTCACCCCTCCACTTT,CASSAGSSYNSPLHF
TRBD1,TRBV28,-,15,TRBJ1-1,TGTGCCAGCAGTTCAACAGGGGGGATTGGCACTGAAGCTTTCTTT,CASSSTGGIGTEAFF
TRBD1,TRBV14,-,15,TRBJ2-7,TGTGCCAGCAGCCAAGATCGAGGGACAGCCTACGAGCAGTACTTC,CASSQDRGTAYEQYF
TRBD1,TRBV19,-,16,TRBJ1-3,TGTGCCAGTAGTATTGGACAGGGCTTCTCTGGAAACACCATATATTTT,CASSIGQGFSGNTIYF
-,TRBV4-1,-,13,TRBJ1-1,TGCGCCAGCAGTATGGGAGCGAACACTGAAGCTTTCTTT,CASSMGANTEAFF
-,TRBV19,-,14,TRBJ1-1,TGTGCCAGTAGTATAGGACAGGATGGGGCTGAAGCTTTCTTT,CASSIGQDGAEAFF
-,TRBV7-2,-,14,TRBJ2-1,TGTGCCAGCGACTCAAGGGGACTGTACAATGAGCAGTTCTTC,CASDSRGLYNEQFF
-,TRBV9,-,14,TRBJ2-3,TGTGCCAGCAGCGTAGCCGGCGCAGGAGATACGCAGTATTTT,CASSVAGAGDTQYF
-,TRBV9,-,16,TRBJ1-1,TGTGCCAGCAGCGTTTTCGACACCAAAAAGAACACTGAAGCTTTCTTT,CASSVFDTKKNTEAFF
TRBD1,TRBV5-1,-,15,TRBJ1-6,TGCGCCAGCAGCTTGGCGGACAGGAGGGATTCACCCCTCCACTTT,CASSLADRRDSPLHF
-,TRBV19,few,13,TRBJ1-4,TGTGCCAGTAGTCGCACAGGGTATGAAAAACTGTTTTTT,CASSRTGYEKLFF
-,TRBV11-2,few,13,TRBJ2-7,TGTGCCAGCAGCTCGATAGGGGTCAGCGAGCAGTACTTC,CASSSIGVSEQYF
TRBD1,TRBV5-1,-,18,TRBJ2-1,TGCGCCAGCAGCTTGGGGTCCTTCGGGACAGGGACCTACAATGAGCAGTTCTTC,CASSLGSFGTGTYNEQFF
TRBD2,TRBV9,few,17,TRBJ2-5,TGTGCCAGCAGCGTAGGCACGCTAGCGGGAGCGGGAGAGACCCAGTACTTC,CASSVGTLAGAGETQYF
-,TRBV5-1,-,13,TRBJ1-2,TGCGCCAGCAGCTTACTCAGGGGTTATGGCTACACCTTC,CASSLLRGYGYTF
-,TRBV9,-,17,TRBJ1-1,TGTGCCAGCAGCGCCCCAAGGGGGGGTGCAATGAACACTGAAGCTTTCTTT,CASSAPRGGAMNTEAFF
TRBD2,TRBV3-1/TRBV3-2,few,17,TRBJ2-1,TGTGCCAGCAGCATCCAGACTAGCGGGAGGGCCGACAATGAGCAGTTCTTC,CASSIQTSGRADNEQFF
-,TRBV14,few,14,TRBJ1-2,TGTGCCAGCAGCCAAGCGGGTCGGAGCTATGGCTACACCTTC,CASSQAGRSYGYTF
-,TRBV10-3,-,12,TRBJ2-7,TGTGCCATCAGCGACTCGTTCCACGAGCAGTACTTC,CAISDSFHEQYF
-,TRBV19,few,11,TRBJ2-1,TGTGCCGTCCGGGACTACAATGAGCAGTTCTTC,CAVRDYNEQFF
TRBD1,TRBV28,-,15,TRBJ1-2,TGTGCCAGCAGTTTAGGCGGGACAGGGGCCTATGGCTACACCTTC,CASSLGGTGAYGYTF
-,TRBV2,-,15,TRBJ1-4,TGTGCCAGCAGCAGTGAATTAGTGACAGGAGAAAAACTGTTTTTT,CASSSELVTGEKLFF
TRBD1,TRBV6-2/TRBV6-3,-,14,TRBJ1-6,TGTGCCAGCAGCCGTGACAGGGGTAATTCACCCCTCCACTTT,CASSRDRGNSPLHF
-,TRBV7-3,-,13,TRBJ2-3,TGTGCCAGCAGCGTCGCCTCCACAGATAGGCAGTATTTT,CASSVASTDRQYF
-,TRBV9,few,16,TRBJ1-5,TGTGCCAGCAGCGTAGGAGCCGGGGGGGACAATCAGCCCCAGCATTTT,CASSVGAGGDNQPQHF
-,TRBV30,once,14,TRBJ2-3,TGTGCCTGGAGTGTAGGTGGCGGCGGAGATACGCAGTATTTT,CAWSVGGGGDTQYF
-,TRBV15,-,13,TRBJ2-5,TGTGCCACCTCCGGACTACTCCAAGAGACCCAGTACTTC,CATSGLLQETQYF
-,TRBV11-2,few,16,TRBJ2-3,TGTGCCAGCAGCTCCCTGGGCGGGCCCTGGGGAGATACGCAGTATTTT,CASSSLGGPWGDTQYF
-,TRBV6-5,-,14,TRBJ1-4,TGTGCCAGCAGCGCCTCAGCAACTAATGAAAAACTGTTTTTT,CASSASATNEKLFF
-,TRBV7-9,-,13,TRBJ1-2,TGTGCCAGCAGCTTCCCCGGGGATAGCGGCTACACCTTC,CASSFPGDSGYTF
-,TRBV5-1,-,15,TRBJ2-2,TGCGCCAGCAGCTTTACAGGTGGGAACCCCGGGGAGCTGTTTTTT,CASSFTGGNPGELFF
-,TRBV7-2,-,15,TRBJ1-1,TGTGCCAGCAGCTTTTCAGGGGTCGGAGGCACTGAAGCTTTCTTT,CASSFSGVGGTEAFF
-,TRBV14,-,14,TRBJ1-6,TGTGCCAGCAGACAACAGGGTTTCAGTTCACCCCTCCACTTT,CASRQQGFSSPLHF
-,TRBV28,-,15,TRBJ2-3,TGTGCCACCCAAGCCAGGGGGGTAGGCACAGATACGCAGTATTTT,CATQARGVGTDTQYF
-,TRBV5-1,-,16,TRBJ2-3,TGCGCCAGCAGCTTGGGGCGGGCCAACCGCGGAGATACGCAGTATTTT,CASSLGRANRGDTQYF
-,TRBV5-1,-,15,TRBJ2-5,TGCGCCAGCAGCTTGGGCTCACAGGGTAAAGAGACCCAGTACTTC,CASSLGSQGKETQYF
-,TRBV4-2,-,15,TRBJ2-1,TGTGCCAGCAGCCAAGAGGGGGGCTCCTACAATGAGCAGTTCTTC,CASSQEGGSYNEQFF
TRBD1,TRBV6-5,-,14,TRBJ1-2,TGTGCCAGCATCCAGGCCGGGACAGGGCACGGCTACACCTTC,CASIQAGTGHGYTF
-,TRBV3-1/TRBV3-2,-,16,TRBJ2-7,TGTGCCAGCAGCCAATCACAGACAACCTATTCCTACGAGCAGTACTTC,CASSQSQTTYSYEQYF
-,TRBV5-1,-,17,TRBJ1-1,TGCGCCAGCAGCTTGGGCGGGGGGAAGGAGTCGAACACTGAAGCTTTCTTT,CASSLGGGKESNTEAFF